The rows below give T cell receptor beta chains drawn from one sample of a study of response to subunit inactivated influenza vaccine. TCRdb re-called the RT-PCR reads with MiXCR, one entry per CDR3 protein. Of hundreds of thousands of distinct CDR3 sequences listed, less than 10% are singletons. The sequenced sample was PBMCs from blood, obtained around 25 months after vaccination. These receptor sequences come from a man aged 50-75 years who received an inactivated influenza vaccine. Both conserved end residues are part of each CDR3. Fields, in order: V gene, CDR3 protein.

TRBV27 CASRQNRGLGETQYF
TRBV18 CASSRTSGVLEQYF
TRBV27 CASAKWTGFYEQYF
TRBV15 CATSYGPGTGVEQYF
TRBV14 CASSQITGFGANVLTF
TRBV7-6 CASSPFGRAWADTQYF
TRBV10-3 CAIRGSFVGVGPLQEQFF
TRBV6-5 CASTSGNGELFF
TRBV27 CASSSLGQGALAAFF
TRBV28 CASSLRDRINSPLHF
TRBV6-2/TRBV6-3 CASSPDREWSNQPQHF
TRBV5-6 CASTQGGFSPNEQFF
TRBV7-2 CASSLVWSSGELFF
TRBV28 CASRGRYSNQPQHF
TRBV6-1 CASSELSDSYGYTF
TRBV25-1 CASSRTSGGSFYNEQFF
TRBV15 CATSRDAGAFTDTQYF
TRBV3-1 CASSQGNEQFF
TRBV7-2 CASSPGVGTVGFF
TRBV2 CASSEGLPWVYSTDTQYF
TRBV5-1 CASSTAEGEKLFF
TRBV6-5 CASSLQGVWEKLFF
TRBV2 CASSDRTPSIYGYTF
TRBV7-2 CASSLELGLNGYTF
TRBV20-1 CSARRGPPNQPQHF
TRBV27 CASSSHWMFEETQYF
TRBV20-1 CSALYRNYGYTF
TRBV7-9 CASSHNRGRTHNEQFF
TRBV27 CASSLLLGGIDTQYF
TRBV29-1 CSVEPMFGGGTDTQYF
TRBV5-1 CASSVRPSSYEQYF
TRBV28 CASSLSPGTEAFF
TRBV15 CATSKNGRVSNQPQHF
TRBV4-3 CASSQQTRGYEQFF
TRBV12-3/TRBV12-4 CASSAGGRNEQFF
TRBV6-5 CASSFRGGFSSYEQYF
TRBV5-1 CASSLAGGEKDNEQFF
TRBV7-8 CASSLDLGDEQYF
TRBV10-3 CAIRPSGRGADTQYF
TRBV12-3/TRBV12-4 CASTSWFYGYTF
TRBV16 CASSQSGFGEQYF
TRBV12-3/TRBV12-4 CASSFHRGGQPQHF
TRBV6-5 CASSYSTGGALPYEQYF
TRBV12-3/TRBV12-4 CASTPSGSTYNEQFF
TRBV27 CASSRGTGAGSYNSPLHF
TRBV30 CAWRKDTVLGEAFF
TRBV20-1 CSARGNSQGEQFF
TRBV5-5 CASSSDLPSYEQYF
TRBV6-1 CASKPGQLNTIYF
TRBV12-3/TRBV12-4 CASSLARLAVANTGELFF
TRBV4-2 CASSQESRGSYGYTF
TRBV7-2 CASSSRTGRTTDTQYF
TRBV4-1 CASSHEGQRSSGNTIYF
TRBV6-2/TRBV6-3 CASRGASTTISYEQYF
TRBV29-1 CSVGGATYEQYF